The text below deals with one T cell receptor beta chain. Its antigen is unknown. Nominally healthy donors were sampled, though unrecorded immune exposures were likely. The data were obtained in a study of cytomegalovirus exposure and HLA in healthy donors. About the study: Of all 400 or so donors who were genotyped, roughly 83% belonged to the Caucasian-associated ancestry cluster.

Findings and caveats of the study: The productive fraction for most TCR beta V segments was about 90% or about 30% in an earlier analysis. In a later analysis, the majority of CMV-associated beta chains seemingly showed HLA restriction.

PCR involved 60 Vbeta and 13 Jbeta primers. The table came from immunoSEQ multiplex PCR; TCRdb's copy has only in-frame clones and leaves some out. The sample has 180,000 or so clones, 65% to 85% seen once. Germline CDR1 PRHDT, CDR2 FYEKMQ (reference sequence). With 4 bases removed from V and 0 bases from J, the gap between germline ends came to 4 bases. The length of the CDR3 is 14 residues. Sample: PBMCs. The receptor comes from a girl aged 5-17 years in good health and CMV-seropositive. This chain links TRBV13 with TRBJ2-6; D is unresolved. CDR3 DNA: TGTGCCAGCAGCTCCCTCTCTGGGGCCAACGTCCTGACTTTC. Translating gives CASSSLSGANVLTF.